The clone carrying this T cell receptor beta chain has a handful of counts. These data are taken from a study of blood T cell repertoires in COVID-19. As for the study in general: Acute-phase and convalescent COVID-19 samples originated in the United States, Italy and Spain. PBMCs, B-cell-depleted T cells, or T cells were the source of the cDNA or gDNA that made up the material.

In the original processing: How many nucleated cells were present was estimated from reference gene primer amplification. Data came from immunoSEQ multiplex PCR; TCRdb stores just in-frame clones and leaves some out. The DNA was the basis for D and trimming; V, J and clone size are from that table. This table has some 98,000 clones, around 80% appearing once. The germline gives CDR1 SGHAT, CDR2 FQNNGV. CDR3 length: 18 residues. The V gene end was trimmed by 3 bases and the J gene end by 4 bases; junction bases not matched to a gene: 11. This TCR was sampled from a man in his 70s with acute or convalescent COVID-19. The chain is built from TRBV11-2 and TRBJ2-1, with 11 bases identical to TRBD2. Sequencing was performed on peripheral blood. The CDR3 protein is CASSFSGGAIFTYNEQFF. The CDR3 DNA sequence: TGTGCCAGCAGCTTTAGCGGGGGGGCCATCTTTACGTACAATGAGCAGTTCTTC.